Included here is one TCR beta chain sequence, with context. Its target is unknown. These data come from a study of cytomegalovirus exposure and HLA in healthy donors. Study-wide background: Inside one of the first data releases sat about 85 million unique TCRs taken from HLA-typed donors. Study-wide points: A later analysis linked a missense variant in DCLRE1C to the trimming of TCR beta V and J genes. An analysis was carried out at a later point. It showed that HLA-associated TCR beta chains were more clonally expanded than equally common non-associated chains.

Germline CDR1 SGHAT, CDR2 FQNNGV. Unmatched junction bases numbered 10, after V lost 1 base and J lost 4 bases. This CDR3 spans 17 amino acids. A multiplex PCR was run with 60 Vbeta primers and 13 Jbeta primers. Produced via immunoSEQ multiplex PCR; TCRdb's table is partial and in-frame only. Across just over 200,000 clones, the top ten clones capture roughly 1.2% of the sample. The TCR comes from a girl aged 2-9 years in good health and CMV-seropositive. Sequencing input: PBMCs. This rearrangement joins TRBV11-2 to TRBJ2-5, with TRBD2 matching 9 bases. CDR3 loop: CASSLGTSVGLVETQYF. The CDR3 nucleotides are TGTGCCAGCAGCTTAGGGACTAGCGTGGGGTTGGTAGAGACCCAGTACTTC.